A selection of T cell receptor beta chains follows, all from one sample in a study of regulatory T cells in long-lasting Graves disease. TCRdb passed the multiplex PCR reads through MiXCR, listing each CDR3 protein once. The sample shows about 400,000 distinct CDR3 sequences, under 20% of them seen only once. The sample also formed part of further work on T cells in Graves' hyperthyroidism and ophthalmopathy.

The sequencing here drew on peripheral blood mononuclear cells (PBMCs), taken at new diagnosis, from a patient treated with antithyroid drugs. These receptors came from a woman aged 18-29 years with Graves disease. CDR3s include the opening cysteine and the closing phenylalanine or tryptophan. Fields, in order: J gene, D gene, V gene, clone size, CDR3 DNA, CDR3 protein. A D gene is named only where the DNA matches it firmly. Size is omitted from some rows. Given values are once, few, many or a class for expanded clones.

J gene: TRBJ1-4; D gene: TRBD1; V gene: TRBV24-1; clone size: NA; CDR3 DNA: TGTGCCACCAGTGACGGTGAGGGACAGGGGGTAGGTGAAAAACTGTTTTTT; CDR3 protein: CATSDGEGQGVGEKLFF
J gene: TRBJ2-3; D gene: NA; V gene: TRBV7-7; clone size: many; CDR3 DNA: TGTGCTAGCAGCCCCAACCCCATATGGACCCAGAGAAACACAGATACGCAGTATTTT; CDR3 protein: CASSPNPIWTQRNTDTQYF
J gene: TRBJ1-2; D gene: NA; V gene: TRBV11-2; clone size: NA; CDR3 DNA: TGTGCCAGCGGCTCCCACGGGGCCTCGAGCGGCTATGGCTACACCTTC; CDR3 protein: CASGSHGASSGYGYTF
J gene: TRBJ2-7; D gene: NA; V gene: TRBV30; clone size: many; CDR3 DNA: TGTGCCTGGAGTGACACCTGGGACGAGCAGTACTTC; CDR3 protein: CAWSDTWDEQYF
J gene: TRBJ1-5; D gene: NA; V gene: TRBV12-3/TRBV12-4; clone size: many; CDR3 DNA: TGTGCCAGCAGTTTAGCGAGCCGAAATCAGCCCCAGCATTTT; CDR3 protein: CASSLASRNQPQHF
J gene: TRBJ2-7; D gene: TRBD1; V gene: TRBV19; clone size: NA; CDR3 DNA: TGTGCCAGTAGATTTACAGGGGCCTACGAGCAGTACTTC; CDR3 protein: CASRFTGAYEQYF
J gene: TRBJ2-5; D gene: TRBD2; V gene: TRBV2; clone size: many; CDR3 DNA: TGTGCCAGCAGCGGGACTAGCGGGAGTGGTGAGACCCAGTACTTC; CDR3 protein: CASSGTSGSGETQYF
J gene: TRBJ2-7; D gene: TRBD2; V gene: TRBV7-8; clone size: few; CDR3 DNA: TGTGCCAGCAGCTTACTTTCGAGTAGCGGGAGTATCTACGAGCAGTACTTC; CDR3 protein: CASSLLSSSGSIYEQYF
J gene: TRBJ2-3; D gene: TRBD2; V gene: TRBV6-1; clone size: many; CDR3 DNA: TGTGCCAGCAGTGAAGCGTTTGAAACTAGCGGGGGGTGGGCGGATACGCAGTATTTT; CDR3 protein: CASSEAFETSGGWADTQYF
J gene: TRBJ2-5; D gene: NA; V gene: TRBV11-2; clone size: many; CDR3 DNA: TGTGCCAGCAGCTTAGGCCTCAGAGACCAAGAGACCCAGTACTTC; CDR3 protein: CASSLGLRDQETQYF
J gene: TRBJ2-7; D gene: TRBD2; V gene: TRBV27; clone size: many; CDR3 DNA: TGTGCCAGCAGTTTAATCGGGGGGGCCAATGAGCAGTACTTC; CDR3 protein: CASSLIGGANEQYF
J gene: TRBJ2-1; D gene: NA; V gene: TRBV11-2; clone size: many; CDR3 DNA: TGTGCCAGCAGCTTCAGGTACAATGAGCAGTTCTTC; CDR3 protein: CASSFRYNEQFF
J gene: TRBJ2-7; D gene: NA; V gene: TRBV7-2; clone size: many; CDR3 DNA: TGTGCCAGCAGCTCCCAGAGGGAGCAGGCTGGATCCTACGAGCAGTACTTC; CDR3 protein: CASSSQREQAGSYEQYF
J gene: TRBJ2-5; D gene: TRBD2; V gene: TRBV5-1; clone size: NA; CDR3 DNA: TGCGCCAGCAGCGCTGATGCTGGACTAGCGCAGGAGACCCAGTACTTC; CDR3 protein: CASSADAGLAQETQYF